One and the same sample provided the 4 T cell receptor beta chains below, sequenced in a study of cytomegalovirus exposure and HLA in healthy donors. It was with 60 Vbeta and 13 Jbeta primers that the PCR ran. The protocol was immunoSEQ multiplex PCR, while the TCRdb copy is restricted to in-frame clones and leaves out a portion. The top ten clones hold about 1.5% of a sample with 80,000 to 100,000 clones, roughly three quarters of them seen once. The sequenced sample was PBMCs. These receptors originate from a middle-aged man in good health and CMV-seronegative.

The V and J genes are TRBV6-5 and TRBJ2-3; D is unresolved. The CDR3 runs 14 residues. The germline CDR1 and CDR2 sequences are MNHEY and SVGAGI. Trimming cost V 2 bases and J 0 bases, with 6 bases left between them. DNA of the CDR3: TGTGCCAGCAGTTACACTGCTAGCACAGATACGCAGTATTTT. Its translation: CASSYTASTDTQYF.

V and J are TRBV5-4 and TRBJ1-1, with D perhaps matching TRBD1 (5 bases). Trimming shortened V by 4 bases and J by 0 bases, and 16 bases separated the two germline ends. The CDR3 is 16 amino acids. In germline, CDR1 is SGHNT, CDR2 YYREEE (reference sequence). CDR3 residues: CASSRRGGGLNTEAFF. DNA for the CDR3: TGTGCCAGCAGCCGGCGGGGCGGGGGACTGAACACTGAAGCTTTCTTT.

The chain joins TRBV9 to TRBJ2-2, with 10 nucleotides matching TRBD1. With 4 bases clipped from V and 4 bases from J, the junction kept 7 bases outside the gene matches. The germline CDR1 and CDR2 sequences are SGDLS and YYNGEE. This CDR3 comprises 16 residues. CDR3 bases: TGTGCCAGCAGCACCCGGACAGGGGGGGTCACCGGGGAGCTGTTTTTT. This translates into CASSTRTGGVTGELFF. Based on the CDR3 plus reference TRBV9 and TRBJ2-2, the full variable domain is DSGVTQTPKHLITATGQRVTLRCSPRSGDLSVYWYQQSLDQGLQFLIQYYNGEERAKGNILERFSAQQFPDLHSELNLSSLELGDSALYFCASSTRTGGVTGELFFGEGSRLTVL.

This rearrangement joins TRBV5-1 to TRBJ2-1, with D perhaps TRBD1 (5 bases). This CDR3 spans 12 amino acids. Per the germline V gene, CDR1 is SGHRS and CDR2 is YFSETQ. V lost 5 bases, J lost 4 bases, and 7 bases lay in between. CDR3 in DNA: TGCGCCAGCAGGACAGATTACAATGAGCAGTTCTTC. Its protein is CASRTDYNEQFF.